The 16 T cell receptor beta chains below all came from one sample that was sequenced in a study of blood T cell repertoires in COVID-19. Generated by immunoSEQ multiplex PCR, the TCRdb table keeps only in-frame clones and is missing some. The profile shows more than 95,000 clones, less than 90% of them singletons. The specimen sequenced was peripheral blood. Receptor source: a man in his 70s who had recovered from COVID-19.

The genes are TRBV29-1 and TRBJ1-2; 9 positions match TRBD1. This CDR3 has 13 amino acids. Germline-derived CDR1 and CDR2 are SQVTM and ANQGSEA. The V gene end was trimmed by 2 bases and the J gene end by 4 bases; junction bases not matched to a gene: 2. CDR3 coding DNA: TGCAGCGTTGAAAGGGACAGGGCCTATGGCTACACCTTC. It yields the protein CSVERDRAYGYTF.

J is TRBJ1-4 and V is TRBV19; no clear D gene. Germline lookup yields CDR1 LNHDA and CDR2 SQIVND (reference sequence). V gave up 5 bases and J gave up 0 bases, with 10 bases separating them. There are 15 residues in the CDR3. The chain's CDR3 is CASSGIGATNEKLFF. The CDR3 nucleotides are TGTGCCAGTAGTGGTATTGGAGCAACTAATGAAAAACTGTTTTTT.

DNA for the CDR3: TGCGCCAGCAGCTTGTCCGGGAGGGGCACCGGGGAGCTGTTTTTT. As protein: CASSLSGRGTGELFF. The chain has TRBV5-1 and TRBJ2-2, with 8 bases that match TRBD2. This CDR3 is 15 amino acids long. V shed 1 base, J shed 4 bases, and the junction held 3 bases outside the gene matches. Germline V lookup: CDR1 SGHRS, CDR2 YFSETQ.

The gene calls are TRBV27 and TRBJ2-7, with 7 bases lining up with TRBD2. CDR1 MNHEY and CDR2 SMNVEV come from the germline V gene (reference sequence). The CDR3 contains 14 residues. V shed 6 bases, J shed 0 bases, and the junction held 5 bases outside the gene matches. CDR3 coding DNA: TGTGCCAGCAGCGAGCGGGGAACCTCCTACGAGCAGTACTTC. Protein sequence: CASSERGTSYEQYF.

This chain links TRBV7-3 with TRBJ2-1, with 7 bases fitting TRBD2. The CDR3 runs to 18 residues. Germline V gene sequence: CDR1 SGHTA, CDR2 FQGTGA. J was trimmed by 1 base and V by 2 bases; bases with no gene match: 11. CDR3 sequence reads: CASSLETSRELSYNEQFF. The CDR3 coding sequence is TGTGCCAGCAGCTTAGAGACTTCGCGGGAGTTGTCCTACAATGAGCAGTTCTTC.

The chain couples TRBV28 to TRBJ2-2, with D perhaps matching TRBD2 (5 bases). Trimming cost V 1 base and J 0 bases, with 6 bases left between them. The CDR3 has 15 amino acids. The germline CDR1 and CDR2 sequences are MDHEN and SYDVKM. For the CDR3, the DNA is TGTGCCAGCAGTTTATCTAGCTCGAACACCGGGGAGCTGTTTTTT. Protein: CASSLSSSNTGELFF.

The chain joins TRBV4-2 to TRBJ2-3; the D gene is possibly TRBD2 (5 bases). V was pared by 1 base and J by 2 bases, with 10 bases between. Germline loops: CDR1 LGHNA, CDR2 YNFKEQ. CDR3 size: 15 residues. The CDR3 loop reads CASSQGNSATDTQYF. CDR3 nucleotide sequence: TGTGCCAGCAGCCAAGGTAATAGCGCCACAGATACGCAGTATTTT.

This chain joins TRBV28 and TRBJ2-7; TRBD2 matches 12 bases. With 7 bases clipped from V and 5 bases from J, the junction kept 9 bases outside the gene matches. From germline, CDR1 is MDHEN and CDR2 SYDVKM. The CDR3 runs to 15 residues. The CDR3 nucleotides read TGTGCCAGCACCACTACTAGCGGGAGGACCCACGAGCAGTACTTC. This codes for CASTTTSGRTHEQYF.

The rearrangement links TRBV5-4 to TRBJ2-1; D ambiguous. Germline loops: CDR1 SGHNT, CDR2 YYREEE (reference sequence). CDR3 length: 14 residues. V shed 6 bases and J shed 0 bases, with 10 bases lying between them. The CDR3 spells CASTKESSYNEQFF. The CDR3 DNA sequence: TGTGCCAGCACCAAGGAGAGCTCCTACAATGAGCAGTTCTTC.

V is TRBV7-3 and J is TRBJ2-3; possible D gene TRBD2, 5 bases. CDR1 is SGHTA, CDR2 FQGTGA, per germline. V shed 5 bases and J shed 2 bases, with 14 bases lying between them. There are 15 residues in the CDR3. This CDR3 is CASSASGGLTDTQYF. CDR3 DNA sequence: TGTGCCAGCAGCGCCAGCGGCGGGCTCACAGATACGCAGTATTTT.

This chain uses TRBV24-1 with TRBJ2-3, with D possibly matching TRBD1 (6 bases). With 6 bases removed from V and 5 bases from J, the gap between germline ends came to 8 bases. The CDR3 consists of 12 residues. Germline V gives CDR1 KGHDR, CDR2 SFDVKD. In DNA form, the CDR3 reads TGTGCCACCAGTCAACAGGGAGATACGCAGTATTTT. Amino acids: CATSQQGDTQYF.

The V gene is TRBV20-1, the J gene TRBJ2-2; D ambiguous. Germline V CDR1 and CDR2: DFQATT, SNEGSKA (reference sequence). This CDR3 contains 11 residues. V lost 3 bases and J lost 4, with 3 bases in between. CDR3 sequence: CSASRTGELFF. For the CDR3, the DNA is TGCAGTGCTAGTCGCACCGGGGAGCTGTTTTTT.

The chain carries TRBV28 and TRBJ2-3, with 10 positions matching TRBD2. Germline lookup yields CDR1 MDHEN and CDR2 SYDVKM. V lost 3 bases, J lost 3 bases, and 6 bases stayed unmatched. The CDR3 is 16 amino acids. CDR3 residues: CASSFPLAGVTDTQYF. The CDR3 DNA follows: TGTGCCAGCAGTTTTCCGCTAGCGGGGGTAACAGATACGCAGTATTTT.

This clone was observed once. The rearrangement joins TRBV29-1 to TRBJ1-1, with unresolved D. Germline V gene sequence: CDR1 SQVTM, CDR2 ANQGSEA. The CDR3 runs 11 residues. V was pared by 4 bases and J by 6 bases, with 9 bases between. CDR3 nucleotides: TGCAGCGTTGTTGTGGCCCCTGAAGCTTTCTTT. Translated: CSVVVAPEAFF.

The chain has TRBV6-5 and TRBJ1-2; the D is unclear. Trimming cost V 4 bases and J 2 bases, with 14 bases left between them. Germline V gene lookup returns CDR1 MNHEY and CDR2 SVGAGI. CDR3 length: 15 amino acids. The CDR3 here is CASSSSRAGNYGYTF. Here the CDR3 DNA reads TGTGCCAGCAGTTCCTCGAGGGCGGGGAACTATGGCTACACCTTC.

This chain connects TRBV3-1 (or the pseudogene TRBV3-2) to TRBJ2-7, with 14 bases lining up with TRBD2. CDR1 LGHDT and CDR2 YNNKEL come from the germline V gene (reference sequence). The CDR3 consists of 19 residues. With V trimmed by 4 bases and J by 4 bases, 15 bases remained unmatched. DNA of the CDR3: TGTGCCAGCAGCCTCGGGACTAGCGGGAGCCCCTCCCTGGGGTACGAGCAGTACTTC. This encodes CASSLGTSGSPSLGYEQYF.